The 30 T cell receptor beta chains below were found in one sample sequenced in a study of memory CD4+ T cells and cytomegalovirus serostatus. The protocol was immunoSEQ multiplex PCR, while the TCRdb copy is restricted to in-frame clones and leaves out a portion. The sample includes approximately 40,000 clones, roughly four fifths of them seen just once. Single viable CD3+CD4+CD8-CD45RO+ cells were sorted as the memory CD4+ T cells. The sequenced sample was memory CD4+ T cells from blood. These receptors all stem from an adult in good health and CMV-seronegative.

This clone was counted once. This chain links TRBV5-1 with TRBJ2-3; D is uncertain. This CDR3 contains 12 residues. Trimming shortened V by 0 bases and J by 6 bases, and 5 bases separated the two germline ends. Germline V gene sequence: CDR1 SGHRS, CDR2 YFSETQ. CDR3 sequence (DNA): TGCGCCAGCAGCTTGGCGTCGGATACGCAGTATTTT. This gives the protein CASSLASDTQYF.

V and J are TRBV7-9 and TRBJ2-7; 7 nucleotides align to TRBD1. V lost 5 bases and J lost 2; bases outside the gene matches: 6. The CDR3 runs to 14 residues. Germline CDR1 reads SEHNR; CDR2 reads FQNEAQ (reference sequence). The DNA for the CDR3 is TGTGCCAGCAGCAGCGGACAGGATACCTACGAGCAGTACTTC. Translation: CASSSGQDTYEQYF.

The chain carries TRBV11-3 and TRBJ2-3, with TRBD2 matching over 14 bases. This CDR3 has 16 residues. J lost 6 bases, V lost 5 bases, and 7 bases had no gene match. Germline V gives CDR1 SGHNT, CDR2 YENEEA. The CDR3 loop is CASSPGLAGAHDTQYF. DNA for the CDR3: TGTGCCAGCAGCCCGGGACTAGCGGGAGCTCATGATACGCAGTATTTT.

The chain employs TRBV5-1 and TRBJ2-5, with TRBD1 matching 7 bases. The germline CDR1 and CDR2 sequences are SGHRS and YFSETQ. This CDR3 region has 14 residues. V dropped 4 bases and J dropped 3; count of bases not matched to a gene: 6. The CDR3 sequence: CASSQGQVKETQYF. The CDR3 region has the DNA TGCGCCAGCAGCCAAGGACAGGTGAAAGAGACCCAGTACTTC.

The chain uses TRBV4-3 and TRBJ2-3, with D tentatively TRBD2 (6 bases). Trimming removed 0 bases at V and 3 bases at J, with 10 bases between. The germline CDR1 and CDR2 sequences are LGHNA and YSLEER. The CDR3 extends over 15 amino acids. CDR3 residues: CASSQDYGGTDTQYF. In DNA, the CDR3 is TGCGCCAGCAGCCAAGACTACGGGGGAACAGATACGCAGTATTTT.

This chain links TRBV27 with TRBJ2-4, with D unclear. The CDR3 extends over 19 amino acids. The germline V gene encodes CDR1 MNHEY and CDR2 SMNVEV (reference sequence). V was clipped by 5 bases and J by 2 bases, with 25 bases between them. The CDR3 DNA sequence: TGTGCCAGCAGTGCTACAATATGGAGAGCCCGACCCCCCAAAAACATTCAGTACTTC. It specifies CASSATIWRARPPKNIQYF.

V and J are TRBV5-1 and TRBJ2-3; 7 bases fit TRBD2. Germline trimming cut 2 bases from V and 0 bases from J; bases unmatched to any gene: 0. CDR3 length: 14 amino acids. Germline CDR1 and CDR2: SGHRS and YFSETQ. In DNA form, the CDR3 reads TGCGCCAGCAGCTTAGCGGGAAGCACAGATACGCAGTATTTT. Its protein is CASSLAGSTDTQYF.

The chain links TRBV25-1 to TRBJ2-2; no reliable D call. Germline CDR1 reads MGHDK; CDR2 reads SYGVNS. V was trimmed by 8 bases and J by 1 base, leaving 11 bases between them. The CDR3 length is 14 residues. The CDR3 region is CASRPRVNTGELFF. CDR3 nucleotides: TGTGCCAGCCGACCGCGCGTGAACACCGGGGAGCTGTTTTTT.

This chain joins TRBV7-9 and TRBJ2-1; D may be TRBD2 (6 bases). CDR1 is SEHNR, CDR2 FQNEAQ, per germline (reference sequence). The length of the CDR3 is 14 residues. The V end was cut by 0 bases, the J end by 6 bases, with 9 bases between. DNA for the CDR3: TGTGCCAGCAGCTTAGCGAGCGGGTTCAATGAGCAGTTCTTC. Translating gives CASSLASGFNEQFF.

The chain uses TRBV7-2 and TRBJ1-1; D is uncertain. The CDR3 runs 15 residues. Between the trimmed V and J ends, which lost 5 bases and 1 base, there was a span of 14 bases. CDR1 is SGHTA, CDR2 FQGNSA, per germline. CDR3: CASSAHGPQNTEAFF. The CDR3 DNA reads as TGTGCCAGCAGCGCCCACGGACCCCAGAACACTGAAGCTTTCTTT.

This chain joins TRBV7-2 and TRBJ1-1; 12 nucleotides line up with TRBD1. The CDR3 is 14 amino acids. CDR1 SGHTA and CDR2 FQGNSA come from the germline V gene. The V and J ends lost 7 bases and 4 bases, in that order; junction bases with no gene match: 4. CDR3 protein: CASTGQGASTEAFF. As DNA, the CDR3 is TGTGCCAGCACGGGACAGGGGGCGAGCACTGAAGCTTTCTTT.

The rearrangement links TRBV7-9 to TRBJ2-6; weak D call: TRBD1 (5 bases). The CDR3 extends over 17 amino acids. Per the germline V gene, CDR1 is SEHNR and CDR2 is FQNEAQ (reference sequence). V was pared by 0 bases and J by 4 bases, with 13 bases between. The CDR3 coding sequence is TGTGCCAGCAGCTTAGCGGCTCCTGGGGCCGGGGCCAACGTCCTGACTTTC. Its protein is CASSLAAPGAGANVLTF.

This chain uses TRBV25-1 with TRBJ1-4, with TRBD1 identical over 7 bases. This CDR3 spans 15 amino acids. The J segment lost 2 bases and the V segment lost 6 bases, leaving 6 bases of the junction unmatched. Germline V gene lookup returns CDR1 MGHDK and CDR2 SYGVNS. CDR3 sequence (DNA): TGTGCCAGCAGACCGAAGACAGGGACTAATGAAAAACTGTTTTTT. This gives the protein CASRPKTGTNEKLFF.

V is TRBV11-3 and J is TRBJ2-1; TRBD2 agrees at 8 bases. J lost 3 bases, V lost 5 bases, and 9 bases had no gene match. The germline V gene has CDR1 SGHNT and CDR2 YENEEA. The CDR3 extends over 16 amino acids. In DNA form, the CDR3 reads TGTGCCAGCAGCCCAGGCGCTAGCGGGTACTACAATGAGCAGTTCTTC. This codes for CASSPGASGYYNEQFF.

This clone was seen only a few times. The chain is built from TRBV21-1 and TRBJ2-1; the listed D gene, TRBD2, was not tested against the DNA. TRBV21-1 is a listed pseudogene. The CDR3 is 13 amino acids. CDR3 DNA: TGTGCCAGCAGCAAAGGACTTTACAATGAGCAGTTCTTC. Protein product: CASSKGLYNEQFF.

The chain is built from TRBV7-2 and TRBJ2-7; possibly TRBD1 or TRBD2 for D (6 bases each). V lost 5 bases and J 13 bases, leaving 33 bases between the germline ends. The CDR3 covers 17 residues. Per germline, CDR1 SGHTA and CDR2 FQGNSA. The CDR3 here is CASSPSGDSREPYERYF. Here the CDR3 DNA reads TGTGCCAGCAGCCCTTCAGGGGACTCAAGAGAACCCTACGAGCGATACTTC.

The chain couples TRBV6-6 to TRBJ1-5; TRBD1 agrees at 9 bases. The J segment lost 2 bases and the V segment lost 6 bases, leaving 5 bases of the junction unmatched. This CDR3 spans 15 amino acids. Germline assignment: CDR1 MNHNY and CDR2 SVGAGI (reference sequence). In nucleotides, the CDR3 is TGTGCCAGCAGACACCGGGACAGGGGCAATCAGCCCCAGCATTTT. Amino acids: CASRHRDRGNQPQHF.

A word on this clone: The identical CDR3 is also encoded by other nucleotide sequences in the sample. This chain connects TRBV4-3 to TRBJ2-3; D is unresolved. The CDR3 totals 14 residues. CDR1 LGHNA and CDR2 YSLEER come from the germline V gene. V dropped 0 bases and J dropped 2 bases, with 6 bases sitting between them. Here the CDR3 DNA reads TGCGCCAGCAGCCAAGACAGCTTCACAGATACGCAGTATTTT. Amino acid sequence: CASSQDSFTDTQYF.

The J gene is TRBJ2-1, the V gene TRBV19, with 8 nucleotides matching TRBD2. Losses at the gene ends were 6 bases for V and 4 bases for J; bases not matched to a gene: 14. The length of the CDR3 is 17 residues. Germline V lookup: CDR1 LNHDA, CDR2 SQIVND (reference sequence). CDR3 nucleotides: TGTGCCAGTAGGGACAATGTTTATAGCGGGGCGTACAATGAGCAGTTCTTC. Translated: CASRDNVYSGAYNEQFF.

The gene calls are TRBV7-8 and TRBJ1-5; D is possibly TRBD1 (6 bases). This CDR3 has 13 residues. Trimming cost V 5 bases and J 4 bases, with 9 bases left between them. Looked up from germline, CDR1 is SGHVS and CDR2 is FQNEAQ. CDR3 sequence reads: CASSIDRNQPQHF. CDR3 bases: TGTGCCAGCAGCATTGACAGGAATCAGCCCCAGCATTTT. Full variable domain (missing parts from reference TRBV7-8 and TRBJ1-5): GAGVSQSPRYKVAKRGQDVALRCDPISGHVSLFWYQQALGQGPEFLTYFQNEAQLDKSGLPSDRFFAERPEGSVSTLKIQRTQQEDSAVYLCASSIDRNQPQHFGDGTRLSIL.

In its sample, this clone was seen a few times. The chain links TRBV30 to TRBJ2-5, with D perhaps being TRBD1 or TRBD2 (5 bases each). The ends were cut back, 1 base at V and 5 bases at J, with 11 bases in the middle. Germline CDR1 and CDR2: GTSNPN and SVGIG (reference sequence). CDR3 size: 13 residues. The CDR3 region is CAWSGGVWETQYF. CDR3 sequence (DNA): TGTGCCTGGAGTGGAGGGGTTTGGGAGACCCAGTACTTC.

The chain couples TRBV7-2 to TRBJ2-1, with D perhaps matching TRBD2 (5 bases). V lost 4 bases and J lost 7, with 17 bases in between. From germline, CDR1 is SGHTA and CDR2 FQGNSA. The length of the CDR3 is 15 residues. The CDR3 spells CASSSKRLMGNEQFF. DNA for the CDR3: TGTGCCAGCAGCTCTAAGCGGCTCATGGGGAATGAGCAGTTCTTC.

This clone is labeled medium-sized. The rearrangement links TRBV19 to TRBJ1-1; no firm D call. V was pared by 6 bases and J by 8 bases, with 16 bases between. Germline CDR1 reads LNHDA; CDR2 reads SQIVND (reference sequence). This CDR3 has 13 residues. In DNA, the CDR3 is TGTGCCAGTAGAAATATGGGCAACCGAGAAGCTTTCTTT. It is translated as CASRNMGNREAFF.

The CDR3 DNA reads TGTGCCAGCAGCTTAGCCCACGGGAACACTGAAGCTTTCTTT. It is translated as CASSLAHGNTEAFF. This chain connects TRBV7-9 to TRBJ1-1; D call uncertain. With 0 bases removed from V and 1 base from J, the gap between germline ends came to 6 bases. CDR3 length: 14 residues. Per germline, CDR1 SEHNR and CDR2 FQNEAQ (reference sequence).

The CDR3 spells CASSSGTLQETQYF. CDR3 DNA: TGCGCCAGCAGCTCCGGGACGCTTCAAGAGACCCAGTACTTC. The chain carries TRBV5-1 and TRBJ2-5; D possibly uses TRBD1 or TRBD2 (5 bases each). Trimming stripped 3 bases from V and 2 bases from J, with 11 bases between. Germline V gene data show CDR1 as SGHRS and CDR2 as YFSETQ. The CDR3 spans 14 residues.

The CDR3 sequence is CASSLPPGIGYTF. CDR3 nucleotide sequence: TGTGCCAGCAGCTTACCCCCGGGAATAGGCTACACCTTC. V is TRBV7-9 and J is TRBJ1-2; D is unclear. Trimming left V 2 bases short and J 8 bases short, with 12 bases between. The CDR3 has 13 residues. CDR1 is SEHNR and CDR2 is FQNEAQ in the germline V gene (reference sequence).

The chain recombines TRBV5-1 with TRBJ2-1, with D unresolved. This CDR3 contains 12 residues. Deletions cut 0 bases from V and 7 bases from J, with 5 bases between. Germline-derived CDR1 and CDR2 are SGHRS and YFSETQ. CDR3 amino acids: CASSLDFNEQFF. CDR3 DNA sequence: TGCGCCAGCAGCTTGGACTTTAATGAGCAGTTCTTC.

This clone ranks as medium-sized. The rearrangement links TRBV7-6 to TRBJ1-1, with TRBD1 as a possible D gene (5 bases). V was cut by 0 bases and J by 1 base, with 6 bases left in between. The CDR3 is 14 amino acids. The germline V gene encodes CDR1 SGHVS and CDR2 FNYEAQ. The CDR3: CASSLAGGNTEAFF. The DNA for the CDR3 is TGTGCCAGCAGCTTAGCCGGGGGGAACACTGAAGCTTTCTTT.

This clone was detected once. V and J are TRBV5-6 and TRBJ1-5; possibly TRBD1 for D (6 bases). The CDR3 extends over 14 amino acids. The V gene lost 2 bases and the J gene lost 4 bases, with 10 bases spanning the gap. Germline V gene data show CDR1 as SGHDT and CDR2 as YYEEEE. CDR3 coding DNA: TGTGCCAGCAGCTTAGGGGGGACTAATCAGCCCCAGCATTTT. It codes for CASSLGGTNQPQHF. The whole variable domain, remainder taken from reference TRBV5-6 and TRBJ1-5, is DAGVTQSPTHLIKTRGQQVTLRCSPKSGHDTVSWYQQALGQGPQFIFQYYEEEERQRGNFPDRFSGHQFPNYSSELNVNALLLGDSALYLCASSLGGTNQPQHFGDGTRLSIL.

The chain carries TRBV2 and TRBJ2-3, with a possible D match to TRBD1 (6 bases). V gave up 7 bases and J gave up 4 bases, with 12 bases separating them. Germline V gene sequence: CDR1 SNHLY, CDR2 FYNNEI. The CDR3 has 13 residues. CDR3 DNA: TGTGCCAGCATGGGGAACAGGGCAGATACGCAGTATTTT. This gives the protein CASMGNRADTQYF. Together with reference TRBV2 and TRBJ2-3, the CDR3 gives the full variable domain: EPEVTQTPSHQVTQMGQEVILRCVPISNHLYFYWYRQILGQKVEFLVSFYNNEISEKSEIFDDQFSVERPDGSNFTLKIRSTKLEDSAMYFCASMGNRADTQYFGPGTRLTVL.